A selection of T cell receptor beta chains follows, all from one sample in a study of T cells in Graves' hyperthyroidism and ophthalmopathy. Via MiXCR, TCRdb re-called the multiplex PCR reads, giving one row per CDR3 protein. The sample yields hundreds of thousands of distinct CDR3 sequences, around a third seen once. What was sequenced was blood. Every receptor here comes from a woman aged 40-49 years with Graves' hyperthyroidism. The conserved cysteine and the conserved F or W are not part of the CDR3 here.

j_call: TRBJ1-1; v_call: TRBV20-1; cdr3_aa: SARAGEDTEAF
j_call: TRBJ1-2; v_call: TRBV5-1; cdr3_aa: ASSPGTVYLGYT
j_call: TRBJ2-7; v_call: TRBV11-3; cdr3_aa: ASSLFRDKNYEQY
j_call: TRBJ1-2; v_call: TRBV2; cdr3_aa: ASTVQGNGYT
j_call: TRBJ2-7; v_call: TRBV20-1; cdr3_aa: SARGDGTKFSYEQY
j_call: TRBJ1-1; v_call: TRBV20-1; cdr3_aa: SARVGVNTEAF
j_call: TRBJ2-7; v_call: TRBV13; cdr3_aa: ASSLRTTRDEQY
j_call: TRBJ1-2; v_call: TRBV7-3; cdr3_aa: ATPGTSNYGYT
j_call: TRBJ2-7; v_call: TRBV11-1; cdr3_aa: ASSRQGWDEQY
j_call: TRBJ2-7; v_call: TRBV20-1; cdr3_aa: SATTGGSISYEQY
j_call: TRBJ1-4; v_call: TRBV7-9; cdr3_aa: ASSEGTSDEKLF
j_call: TRBJ1-1; v_call: TRBV5-1; cdr3_aa: ASSRVGSNTEAF
j_call: TRBJ2-3; v_call: TRBV10-3; cdr3_aa: AITSGLAGTDTQY
j_call: TRBJ1-4; v_call: TRBV7-9; cdr3_aa: ASRSDRRSEKLF
j_call: TRBJ1-2; v_call: TRBV9; cdr3_aa: ASSATGGLYGYT
j_call: TRBJ1-1; v_call: TRBV14; cdr3_aa: ASSQDPAAPEAF
j_call: TRBJ1-2; v_call: TRBV29-1; cdr3_aa: SVGTGGWCYGYT
j_call: TRBJ2-7; v_call: TRBV7-9; cdr3_aa: ASSLPPTRGEQY
j_call: TRBJ1-5; v_call: TRBV7-9; cdr3_aa: ASRPARGADQPQH
j_call: TRBJ2-7; v_call: TRBV2; cdr3_aa: ASSDPGTGGPYEQY
j_call: TRBJ1-2; v_call: TRBV7-8; cdr3_aa: ASSLRNGGYT
j_call: TRBJ2-3; v_call: TRBV7-9; cdr3_aa: ASSQNTGGADTQY